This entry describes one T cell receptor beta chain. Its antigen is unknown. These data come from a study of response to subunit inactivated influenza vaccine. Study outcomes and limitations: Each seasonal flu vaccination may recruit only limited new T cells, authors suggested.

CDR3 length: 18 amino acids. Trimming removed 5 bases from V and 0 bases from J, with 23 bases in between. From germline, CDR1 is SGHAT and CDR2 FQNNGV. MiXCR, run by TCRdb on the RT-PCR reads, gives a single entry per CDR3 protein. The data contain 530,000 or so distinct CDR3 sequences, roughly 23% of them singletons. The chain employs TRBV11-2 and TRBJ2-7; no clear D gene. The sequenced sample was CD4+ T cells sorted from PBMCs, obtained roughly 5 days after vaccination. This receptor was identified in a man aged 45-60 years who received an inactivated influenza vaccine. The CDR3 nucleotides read TGTGCCAGCAGCCCCCAACTCCCAAAGACAAGGCCCTCCTACGAGCAGTACTTC. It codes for CASSPQLPKTRPSYEQYF. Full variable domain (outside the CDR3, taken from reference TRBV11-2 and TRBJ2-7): EAGVAQSPRYKIIEKRQSVAFWCNPISGHATLYWYQQILGQGPKLLIQFQNNGVVDDSQLPKDRFSAERLKGVDSTLKIQPAKLEDSAVYLCASSPQLPKTRPSYEQYFGPGTRLTVT.